The clone carrying this T cell receptor (beta chain) was picked up a small number of times. This entry belongs to a study of blood T cell repertoires in COVID-19. About the study: The United States, Italy and Spain were the sources of the acute and convalescent COVID-19 samples. PBMCs, B-cell-depleted T cells, or T cells provided the cDNA or gDNA that made up the material.

The V segment lost 6 bases and the J segment 3 bases; nucleotides outside the gene matches: 5. This CDR3 is built from 15 residues. Germline CDR1 reads SNHLY; CDR2 reads FYNNEI. In the authors' workflow: Scientists estimated how many nucleated cells there were by amplifying reference gene primers. This table comes from immunoSEQ multiplex PCR, and its TCRdb copy is limited to in-frame clones, with some not included. That table is the source of V, J and clone size, and D and trimming were worked out from the DNA. This repertoire shows 150,000 to 190,000 clones, 65% to 90% found once; its top ten account for almost 10%.

Sequenced material: peripheral blood. This TCR derives from a woman aged 45-65 years with acute or convalescent COVID-19. This sequence joins TRBV2 and TRBJ1-4; TRBD1 matches at 9 bases. CDR3 coding DNA: TGTGCCAGCAGGGGGGGGACAGGGCCTAATGAAAAACTGTTTTTT. As protein: CASRGGTGPNEKLFF.